This note documents a single TCR beta chain sequence. Its antigen is undetermined. Germline CDR1 reads SGHRS; CDR2 reads YFSETQ. The V segment lost 7 bases and the J segment 3 bases; nucleotides outside the gene matches: 6. The CDR3 contains 13 residues. The CDR3 regions of TCR beta were amplified from RNA transcripts. The HTBI set primed first-round TCR CDR3 RT-PCR. TCRdb re-called the multiplex PCR reads through MiXCR, storing one row per CDR3 protein. The sample holds over 300,000 distinct CDR3 sequences, about 15% seen once. The data originate from a study of T cells in Graves' hyperthyroidism and ophthalmopathy. Across the study: Blood was drawn when the patient was first diagnosed and still untreated. Study-wide points: Clonotypes that were expanded in thyroid above 0.001 mostly appeared in blood too. It was a median approximately 6 months before onset that the model predicted ophthalmopathy.

Source material: blood. The V gene is TRBV5-1, the J gene TRBJ1-1, with 7 bases identical to TRBD1. This receptor was taken from an older woman with Graves' hyperthyroidism. CDR3 nucleotides: TGCGCCAGCGGGACGGGACAGCACACTGAAGCTTTCTTT. Encoded protein: CASGTGQHTEAFF.